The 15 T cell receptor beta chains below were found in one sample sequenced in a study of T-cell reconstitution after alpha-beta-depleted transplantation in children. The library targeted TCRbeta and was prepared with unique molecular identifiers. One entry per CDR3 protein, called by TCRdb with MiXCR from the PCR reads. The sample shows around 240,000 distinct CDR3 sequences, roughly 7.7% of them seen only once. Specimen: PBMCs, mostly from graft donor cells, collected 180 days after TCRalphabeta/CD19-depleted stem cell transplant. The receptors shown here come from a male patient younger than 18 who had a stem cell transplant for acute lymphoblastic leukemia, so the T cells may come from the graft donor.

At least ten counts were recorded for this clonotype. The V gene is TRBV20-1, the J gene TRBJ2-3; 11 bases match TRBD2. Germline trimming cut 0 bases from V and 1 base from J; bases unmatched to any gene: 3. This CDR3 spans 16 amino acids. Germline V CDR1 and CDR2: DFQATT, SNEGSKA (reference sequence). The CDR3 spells CSAREETSGGTDTQYF. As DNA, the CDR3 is TGCAGTGCTAGAGAGGAGACTAGCGGGGGCACAGATACGCAGTATTTT.

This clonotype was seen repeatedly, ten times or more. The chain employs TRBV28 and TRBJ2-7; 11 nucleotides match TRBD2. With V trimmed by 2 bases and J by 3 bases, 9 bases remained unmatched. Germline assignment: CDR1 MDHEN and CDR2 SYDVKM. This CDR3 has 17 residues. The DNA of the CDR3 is TGTGCCAGCAGTTTACGAGGCGGGGGACTAGCGGACTACGAGCAGTACTTC. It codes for CASSLRGGGLADYEQYF.

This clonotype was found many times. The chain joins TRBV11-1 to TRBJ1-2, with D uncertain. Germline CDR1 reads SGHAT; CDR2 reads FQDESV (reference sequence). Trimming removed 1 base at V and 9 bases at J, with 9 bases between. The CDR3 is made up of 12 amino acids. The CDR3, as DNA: TGTGCCAGCAGCTTAGATCGAGGTCGCTACACCTTC. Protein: CASSLDRGRYTF.

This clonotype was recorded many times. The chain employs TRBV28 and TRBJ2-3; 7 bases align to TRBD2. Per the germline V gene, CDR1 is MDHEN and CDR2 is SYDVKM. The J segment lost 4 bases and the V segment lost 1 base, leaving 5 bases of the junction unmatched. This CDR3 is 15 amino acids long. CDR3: CASSLSAGFPDTQYF. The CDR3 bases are TGTGCCAGCAGTTTATCAGCGGGATTCCCAGATACGCAGTATTTT.

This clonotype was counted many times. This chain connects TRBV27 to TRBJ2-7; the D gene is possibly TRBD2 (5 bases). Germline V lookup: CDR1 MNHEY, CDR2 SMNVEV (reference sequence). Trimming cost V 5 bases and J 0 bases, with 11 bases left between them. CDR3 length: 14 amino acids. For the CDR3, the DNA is TGTGCCAGCAGTCCGGTGGCGGGCTCCTACGAGCAGTACTTC. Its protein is CASSPVAGSYEQYF.

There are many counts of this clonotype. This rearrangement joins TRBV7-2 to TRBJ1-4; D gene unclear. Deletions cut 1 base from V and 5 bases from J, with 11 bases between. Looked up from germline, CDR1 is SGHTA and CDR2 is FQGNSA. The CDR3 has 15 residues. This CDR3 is CASSLGWDPNEKLFF. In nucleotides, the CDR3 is TGTGCCAGCAGCTTAGGGTGGGATCCGAATGAAAAACTGTTTTTT. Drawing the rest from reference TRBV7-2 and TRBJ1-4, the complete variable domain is GAGVSQSPSNKVTEKGKDVELRCDPISGHTALYWYRQSLGQGLEFLIYFQGNSAPDKSGLPSDRFSAERTGGSVSTLTIQRTQQEDSAVYLCASSLGWDPNEKLFFGSGTQLSVL.

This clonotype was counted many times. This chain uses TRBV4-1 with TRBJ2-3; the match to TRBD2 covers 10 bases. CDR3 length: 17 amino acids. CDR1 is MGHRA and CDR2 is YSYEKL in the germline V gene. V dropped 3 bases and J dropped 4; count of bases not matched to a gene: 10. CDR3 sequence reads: CASSQPFSGRSPDTQYF. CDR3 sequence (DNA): TGCGCCAGCAGCCAGCCCTTTAGCGGGAGGAGCCCAGATACGCAGTATTTT.

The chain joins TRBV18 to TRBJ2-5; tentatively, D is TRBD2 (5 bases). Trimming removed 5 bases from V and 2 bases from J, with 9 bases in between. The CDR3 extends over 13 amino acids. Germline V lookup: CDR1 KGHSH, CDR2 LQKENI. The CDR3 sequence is CASSAPGQETQYF. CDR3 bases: TGTGCCAGCTCAGCCCCGGGACAAGAGACCCAGTACTTC.

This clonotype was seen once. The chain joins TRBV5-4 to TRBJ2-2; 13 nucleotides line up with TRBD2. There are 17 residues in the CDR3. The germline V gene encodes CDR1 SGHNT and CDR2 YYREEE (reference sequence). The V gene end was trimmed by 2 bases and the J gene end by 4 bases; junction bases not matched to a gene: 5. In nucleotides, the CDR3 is TGTGCCAGCAGCTTACCCGGGACTAGCGGGGCCACCGGGGAGCTGTTTTTT. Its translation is CASSLPGTSGATGELFF. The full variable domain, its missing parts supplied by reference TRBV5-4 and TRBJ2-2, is ETGVTQSPTHLIKTRGQQVTLRCSSQSGHNTVSWYQQALGQGPQFIFQYYREEENGRGNFPPRFSGLQFPNYSSELNVNALELDDSALYLCASSLPGTSGATGELFFGEGSRLTVL.

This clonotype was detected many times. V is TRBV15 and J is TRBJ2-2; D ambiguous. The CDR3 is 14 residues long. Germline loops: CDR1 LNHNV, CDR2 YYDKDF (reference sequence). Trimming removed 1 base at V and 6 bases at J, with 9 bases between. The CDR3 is CATSRAPGPGELFF. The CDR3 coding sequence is TGTGCCACCAGCAGAGCCCCTGGGCCCGGGGAGCTGTTTTTT.

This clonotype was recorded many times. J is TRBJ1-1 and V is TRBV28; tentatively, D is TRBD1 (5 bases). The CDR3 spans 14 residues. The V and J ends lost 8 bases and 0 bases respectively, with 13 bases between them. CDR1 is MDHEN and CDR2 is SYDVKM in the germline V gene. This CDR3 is CASFPGTVNTEAFF. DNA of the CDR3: TGTGCCAGCTTTCCAGGGACGGTGAACACTGAAGCTTTCTTT. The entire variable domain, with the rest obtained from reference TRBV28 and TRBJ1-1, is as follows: DVKVTQSSRYLVKRTGEKVFLECVQDMDHENMFWYRQDPGLGLRLIYFSYDVKMKEKGDIPEGYSVSREKKERFSLILESASTNQTSMYLCASFPGTVNTEAFFGQGTRLTVV.

The CDR3 nucleotides are TGTGCCAGCAGTGAATTAGGCAGCCAGGGTGAGCAGTACTTC. Its translation: CASSELGSQGEQYF. This chain uses TRBV25-1 with TRBJ2-7; D perhaps matches TRBD1 (5 bases). Per germline, CDR1 MGHDK and CDR2 SYGVNS. Trimming stripped 1 base from V and 7 bases from J, with 14 bases between. The CDR3 covers 14 residues.

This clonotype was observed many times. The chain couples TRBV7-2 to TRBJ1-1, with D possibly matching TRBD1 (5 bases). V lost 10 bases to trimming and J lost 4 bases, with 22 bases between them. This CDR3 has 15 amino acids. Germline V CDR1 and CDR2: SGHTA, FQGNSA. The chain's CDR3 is CATFLLGGGGTEAFF. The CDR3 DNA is TGTGCCACCTTCCTCTTGGGGGGGGGTGGCACTGAAGCTTTCTTT.

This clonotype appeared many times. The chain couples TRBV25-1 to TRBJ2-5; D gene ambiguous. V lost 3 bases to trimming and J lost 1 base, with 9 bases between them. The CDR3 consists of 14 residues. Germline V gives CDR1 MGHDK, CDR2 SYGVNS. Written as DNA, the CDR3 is TGTGCCAGCAGTGAGCACAAGTTCCAAGAGACCCAGTACTTC. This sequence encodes CASSEHKFQETQYF. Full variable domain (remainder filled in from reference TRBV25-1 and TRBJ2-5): EADIYQTPRYLVIGTGKKITLECSQTMGHDKMYWYQQDPGMELHLIHYSYGVNSTEKGDLSSESTVSRIRTEHFPLTLESARPSHTSQYLCASSEHKFQETQYFGPGTRLLVL.

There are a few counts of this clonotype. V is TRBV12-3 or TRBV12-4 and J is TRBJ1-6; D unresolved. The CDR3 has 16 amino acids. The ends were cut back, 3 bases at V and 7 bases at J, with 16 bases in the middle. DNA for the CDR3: TGTGCCAGCAGTTTTACTGGGGTGGGTTGGAATTCACCCCTCCACTTT. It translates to CASSFTGVGWNSPLHF.